These 26 T cell receptor beta chains came from one sample sequenced in a study of blood T cells in healthy people across ages. A second PCR, run for about 7 to 11 cycles, used a sample-barcoded 5' primer plus a J-beta primer mix. TCRdb re-analysed the 5' RACE reads in MiXCR, keeping a single row per CDR3 protein. The sample consists of fewer than 650,000 distinct CDR3 sequences, about 25% of them appearing once. This same sample was also part of a study on T cells of mothers and their children.

Source material: blood. Receptor source: a boy between 2 and 10 years old in good health.

Ten or more counts support this clonotype. This rearrangement joins TRBV5-1 to TRBJ2-6, with 8 bases fitting TRBD2. This CDR3 region has 18 residues. Per germline, CDR1 SGHRS and CDR2 YFSETQ. V lost 2 bases to trimming and J lost 0 bases; unmatched junction nucleotides: 7. The CDR3 region is CASSLSGGPYSGANVLTF. The CDR3 DNA sequence: TGCGCCAGCAGCTTAAGCGGGGGACCCTACTCTGGGGCCAACGTCCTGACTTTC.

This clonotype was counted a few times. The chain employs TRBV9 and TRBJ2-1; 7 bases map to TRBD1. Germline loops: CDR1 SGDLS, CDR2 YYNGEE. After removal of 0 bases from V and 10 bases from J, the junction contained 22 bases not matched to a gene. CDR3 size: 19 residues. CDR3 in DNA: TGTGCCAGCAGCGTAGTTCCGACCTCACCCGACAGGGATCTTGGAGAGCAGTTCTTC. It codes for CASSVVPTSPDRDLGEQFF.

The chain uses TRBV29-1 and TRBJ2-1; D call uncertain. This CDR3 has 10 residues. Trimming stripped 7 bases from V and 9 bases from J, with 10 bases between. The germline V gene has CDR1 SQVTM and CDR2 ANQGSEA. CDR3 loop: CSAQWGEQFF. DNA of the CDR3: TGCAGCGCCCAATGGGGTGAGCAGTTCTTC.

This clonotype was counted only a few times. CDR3 in amino acids: CSVATGRTQPQHF. CDR3 DNA sequence: TGCAGCGTCGCTACAGGACGGACTCAGCCCCAGCATTTT. This chain uses TRBV29-1 with TRBJ1-5; possibly TRBD1 for D (5 bases). The CDR3 spans 13 residues. CDR1 is SQVTM, CDR2 ANQGSEA, per germline. V lost 6 bases to trimming and J lost 6 bases, with 15 bases between them.

The rearrangement joins TRBV12-3 or TRBV12-4 to TRBJ2-5; D assignment may be TRBD1 or TRBD2 (5 bases each). The ends were cut back, 7 bases at V and 1 base at J, with 16 bases in the middle. The CDR3 consists of 15 residues. CDR3 DNA sequence: TGTGCCAGCACCCGAGGGGACCGGACCCAAGAGACCCAGTACTTC. It codes for CASTRGDRTQETQYF.

This clonotype appeared a single time. The chain carries TRBV7-8 and TRBJ1-6; TRBD1 aligns across 7 bases. From germline, CDR1 is SGHVS and CDR2 FQNEAQ. The CDR3 has 13 residues. V trimming: 6 bases; J trimming: 10 bases; junction bases outside the gene matches: 6. The DNA for the CDR3 is TGTGCCAGCAGGCGCAGGGGGGGATCACCCCTCCACTTT. Translated, it gives CASRRRGGSPLHF.

This sequence joins TRBV10-2 and TRBJ1-2; no reliable D call. Per germline, CDR1 WSHSY and CDR2 SAAADI. V was shortened by 4 bases and J by 8 bases, with 8 bases between the two germline ends. CDR3 length: 11 amino acids. The CDR3 bases are TGCGCCAGCAGTGGTGGGTTAGGCTACACCTTC. Translation: CASSGGLGYTF.

This sequence joins TRBV5-1 and TRBJ2-7, with TRBD1 identical over 8 bases. The CDR3 is made up of 15 amino acids. Germline values: CDR1 SGHRS, CDR2 YFSETQ. After removal of 4 bases from V and 4 bases from J, the junction contained 10 bases not matched to a gene. CDR3 nucleotide sequence: TGCGCCAGCAGCACAGCCGGGACAGGAGCTTACGAGCAGTACTTC. This gives the protein CASSTAGTGAYEQYF.

This clonotype was found a few times. This chain joins TRBV7-8 and TRBJ1-3; TRBD1 is a possible D gene (5 bases). The CDR3 has 14 residues. Per germline, CDR1 SGHVS and CDR2 FQNEAQ. The V gene lost 8 bases and the J gene lost 0 bases, with 11 bases spanning the gap. The CDR3 region is CASGTTGSGNTIYF. The CDR3 region has the DNA TGTGCCAGCGGGACCACAGGCTCTGGAAACACCATATATTTT.

Turning to this clonotype: Its ends do not fully match the called genes, so a read error is possible. This rearrangement joins TRBV3-1 to TRBJ2-2; D possibly uses TRBD1 or TRBD2 (5 bases each). CDR3 size: 15 residues. The germline V gene has CDR1 LGHDT and CDR2 YNNKEL (reference sequence). This CDR3 is CASSQEGTSTGALFF. CDR3 nucleotide sequence: TGTGCCAGCAGCCAGGAAGGGACGTCCACCGGGGCGCTGTTTTTT.

This clonotype was seen a few times. The chain is built from TRBV5-1 and TRBJ1-4, with a possible D match to TRBD1 (5 bases). The CDR3 runs to 14 residues. The V gene lost 1 base and the J gene lost 4 bases, with 8 bases spanning the gap. The germline gives CDR1 SGHRS, CDR2 YFSETQ. DNA of the CDR3: TGCGCCAGCAGCTTGATGGGACGTAATGAAAAACTGTTTTTT. It encodes CASSLMGRNEKLFF.

V is TRBV5-1 and J is TRBJ1-2; a weak D match, TRBD1 (6 bases). The CDR3 is 15 residues long. Trimming left V 1 base short and J 0 bases short, with 10 bases between. CDR1 is SGHRS and CDR2 is YFSETQ in the germline V gene. The CDR3 loop is CASSLSQGTNYGYTF. The CDR3, as DNA: TGCGCCAGCAGCTTGTCCCAGGGGACTAACTATGGCTACACCTTC.

The chain recombines TRBV14 with TRBJ2-4; a weak D match, TRBD2 (5 bases). Trimming removed 0 bases at V and 2 bases at J, with 8 bases between. The CDR3 runs to 15 residues. Germline CDR1 and CDR2: SGHDN and FVKESK. CDR3 loop: CASSQEGRSKNIQYF. CDR3 in DNA: TGTGCCAGCAGCCAAGAAGGGAGATCCAAAAACATTCAGTACTTC.

This clonotype has only a few counts. The rearrangement uses TRBV7-2 and TRBJ2-4; no clear D. V was pared by 0 bases and J by 0 bases, with 9 bases between. The CDR3 sequence is 16 residues long. CDR1 is SGHTA, CDR2 FQGNSA, per germline. CDR3 coding DNA: TGTGCCAGCAGCTTAGCGCTAGGGTTAGCCAAAAACATTCAGTACTTC. Translated, it gives CASSLALGLAKNIQYF. Combining the CDR3 with reference TRBV7-2 and TRBJ2-4 gives the whole variable domain GAGVSQSPSNKVTEKGKDVELRCDPISGHTALYWYRQSLGQGLEFLIYFQGNSAPDKSGLPSDRFSAERTGGSVSTLTIQRTQQEDSAVYLCASSLALGLAKNIQYFGAGTRLSVL.

This clonotype appeared many times. The V gene is TRBV7-8, the J gene TRBJ2-5, with D possibly being TRBD1 or TRBD2 (5 bases each). Deletions cut 4 bases from V and 4 bases from J, with 16 bases between. The CDR3 is 15 amino acids. Germline values: CDR1 SGHVS, CDR2 FQNEAQ. The CDR3 protein is CASSSRGRAGETQYF. CDR3 nucleotides: TGTGCCAGCAGCTCACGGGGCAGGGCCGGAGAGACCCAGTACTTC.

This chain connects TRBV11-2 to TRBJ1-6; tentative D call: TRBD1 (5 bases). The CDR3 spans 13 residues. CDR1 SGHAT and CDR2 FQNNGV come from the germline V gene. The V gene lost 5 bases and the J gene lost 9 bases, with 11 bases spanning the gap. CDR3 sequence: CASSLDMGSPLHF. In DNA form, the CDR3 reads TGTGCCAGCAGCCTGGACATGGGTTCACCCCTCCACTTT.

This clonotype was seen a handful of times. The chain employs TRBV6-4 and TRBJ2-1; D uncertain. The length of the CDR3 is 13 residues. CDR1 is MRHNA and CDR2 is SNTAGT in the germline V gene. The V and J ends lost 3 bases and 3 bases respectively, with 6 bases between them. CDR3 protein: CASSEEVYNEQFF. CDR3 bases: TGTGCCAGCAGTGAAGAAGTCTACAATGAGCAGTTCTTC.

The genes are TRBV7-6 and TRBJ2-7; D remains unclear. Germline CDR1 is SGHVS and CDR2 is FNYEAQ. The CDR3 has 15 residues. V was shortened by 6 bases and J by 5 bases, with 20 bases between the two germline ends. CDR3 sequence: CASSSNPGRVDEQYF. CDR3 coding DNA: TGTGCCAGCAGTTCCAATCCCGGAAGGGTTGACGAGCAGTACTTC.

This sequence joins TRBV28 and TRBJ1-6, with no clear D. The CDR3 runs 15 residues. Between the trimmed V and J ends, which lost 5 bases and 7 bases, there was a span of 15 bases. CDR1 MDHEN and CDR2 SYDVKM come from the germline V gene. The CDR3 loop is CASSPYLEQNSPLHF. In nucleotides, the CDR3 is TGTGCCAGCAGTCCGTATTTGGAACAAAATTCACCCCTCCACTTT.

V is TRBV6-1 and J is TRBJ2-7, with D maybe TRBD1 (7 bases). V was shortened by 0 bases and J by 3 bases, with 12 bases between the two germline ends. The CDR3 has 15 amino acids. Germline V gives CDR1 MNHNS, CDR2 SASEGT. The CDR3 loop reads CASSEARGANYEQYF. The CDR3 bases are TGTGCCAGCAGTGAAGCCAGGGGGGCGAACTACGAGCAGTACTTC.

The chain combines TRBV10-3 with TRBJ2-1, with 12 bases aligning to TRBD2. V dropped 6 bases and J dropped 9; count of bases not matched to a gene: 9. There are 15 residues in the CDR3. Germline-derived CDR1 and CDR2 are ENHRY and SYGVKD. CDR3 region: CAIRRTSGTRSEQFF. In nucleotides, the CDR3 is TGTGCCATCAGGAGGACTAGCGGGACCCGTAGTGAGCAGTTCTTC.

This clonotype showed up just a few times. J is TRBJ2-3 and V is TRBV18, with a possible D match to TRBD2 (6 bases). The CDR3 is 17 amino acids. Between the trimmed V and J ends, which lost 3 bases and 1 base, there was a span of 17 bases. Germline V CDR1 and CDR2: KGHSH, LQKENI. The CDR3 DNA follows: TGTGCCAGCTCACCTCGTAGTTCCGGGGGTGGCACAGATACGCAGTATTTT. This translates into CASSPRSSGGGTDTQYF.

This clonotype was seen at least ten times. V gene TRBV5-6 combines with J gene TRBJ1-4; no clear D gene. Trimming removed 1 base at V and 0 bases at J, with 1 base between. Germline V lookup: CDR1 SGHDT, CDR2 YYEEEE. The CDR3 has 13 amino acids. The CDR3 bases are TGTGCCAGCAGCTTGCCAACTAATGAAAAACTGTTTTTT. Translation gives CASSLPTNEKLFF.

The chain employs TRBV20-1 and TRBJ2-7, with 7 bases lining up with TRBD2. There are 13 residues in the CDR3. V was clipped by 3 bases and J by 5 bases; unmatched bases: 7. Looked up from germline, CDR1 is DFQATT and CDR2 is SNEGSKA (reference sequence). CDR3 in amino acids: CSAREGGENEQYF. CDR3 in DNA: TGCAGTGCTAGGGAGGGAGGGGAGAACGAGCAGTACTTC.

This clonotype was counted a few times. The chain joins TRBV7-3 to TRBJ1-1; the D gene is possibly TRBD1 (6 bases). V was clipped by 0 bases and J by 2 bases, with 16 bases between them. The CDR3 sequence is 17 residues long. Germline V gives CDR1 SGHTA, CDR2 FQGTGA. The CDR3 DNA is TGTGCCAGCAGCTTAACTCCCGGACGGGGGCCTAACACTGAAGCTTTCTTT. It translates to CASSLTPGRGPNTEAFF.

This clonotype was recorded a few times. The chain employs TRBV29-1 and TRBJ1-4, with a possible D match to TRBD1 (6 bases). This CDR3 is built from 13 residues. Deletions cut 7 bases from V and 7 bases from J, with 16 bases between. The germline CDR1 and CDR2 sequences are SQVTM and ANQGSEA. The CDR3 is CSAMDSPFEKLFF. Here the CDR3 DNA reads TGCAGCGCCATGGACAGCCCATTTGAAAAACTGTTTTTT.